What follows are 19 T cell receptor beta chains derived from one specimen sequenced in a study of blood T cell repertoires in COVID-19. Sequenced by immunoSEQ multiplex PCR; TCRdb stores in-frame clones only, minus some. The sample consists of roughly 350,000 clones, about 92% of them appearing once. Sequences were obtained from PBMCs or T cells enriched from blood (not recorded which). Receptor source: a woman in her twenties or thirties who had recovered from COVID-19.

This clone came up a few times. The chain links TRBV7-9 to TRBJ1-2; D is perhaps TRBD1 (5 bases). Germline V gene sequence: CDR1 SEHNR, CDR2 FQNEAQ (reference sequence). This CDR3 has 14 amino acids. V lost 4 bases and J 4 bases, leaving 13 bases between the germline ends. In DNA, the CDR3 is TGTGCCAGCAGCTCGTCGACAGATATCTATGGCTACACCTTC. Translating gives CASSSSTDIYGYTF.

The chain combines TRBV2 with TRBJ2-7, with 7 bases matching TRBD2. This CDR3 has 14 residues. The germline V gene encodes CDR1 SNHLY and CDR2 FYNNEI. The V gene end was trimmed by 0 bases and the J gene end by 2 bases; junction bases not matched to a gene: 1. CDR3 DNA: TGTGCCAGCAGTGAAGCGGGAGGGCCCTACGAGCAGTACTTC. Encoded protein: CASSEAGGPYEQYF.

V usage is TRBV28 and J usage is TRBJ2-1, with 7 bases that match TRBD2. Germline V gene lookup returns CDR1 MDHEN and CDR2 SYDVKM. The CDR3 has 16 residues. J was trimmed by 1 base and V by 2 bases; bases with no gene match: 5. The CDR3 DNA follows: TGTGCCAGCAGTTTAGGCGGGAGAGGATCCTACAATGAGCAGTTCTTC. This translates into CASSLGGRGSYNEQFF.

The rearrangement joins TRBV28 to TRBJ2-1; a weak D match, TRBD2 (6 bases). The CDR3 extends over 12 amino acids. Germline-derived CDR1 and CDR2 are MDHEN and SYDVKM. Trimming removed 5 bases from V and 8 bases from J, with 10 bases in between. CDR3 bases: TGTGCCAGCAGTCTAGCGTTCGATGAGCAGTTCTTC. Encoded protein: CASSLAFDEQFF. Full variable domain (rest looked up from reference TRBV28 and TRBJ2-1): DVKVTQSSRYLVKRTGEKVFLECVQDMDHENMFWYRQDPGLGLRLIYFSYDVKMKEKGDIPEGYSVSREKKERFSLILESASTNQTSMYLCASSLAFDEQFFGPGTRLTVL.

The chain recombines TRBV19 with TRBJ1-5; unclear D gene. V lost 0 bases and J lost 6, with 21 bases in between. Germline CDR1 LNHDA, CDR2 SQIVND (reference sequence). The CDR3 runs 18 residues. CDR3 nucleotide sequence: TGTGCCAGTAGTATAGAAGGTTCCGGCAGGTTCACGGCTCAGCCCCAGCATTTT. Its protein product is CASSIEGSGRFTAQPQHF.

The gene calls are TRBV7-9 and TRBJ1-3, with TRBD1 as a possible D gene (5 bases). Trimming removed 5 bases from V and 1 base from J, with 15 bases in between. The germline gives CDR1 SEHNR, CDR2 FQNEAQ (reference sequence). This CDR3 has 16 residues. As DNA, the CDR3 is TGTGCCAGCAGCCTAGACAGCACGCCGTCTGGAAACACCATATATTTT. Translated: CASSLDSTPSGNTIYF.

This clone was recorded once. The CDR3 loop reads CASSILGLSSGRRDTQYF. The CDR3 DNA is TGTGCCAGCAGTATACTTGGCTTGTCTAGCGGGAGGCGAGATACGCAGTATTTT. The chain links TRBV27 to TRBJ2-3; 11 nucleotides line up with TRBD2. V gave up 5 bases and J gave up 5 bases; unmatched junction bases: 15. The CDR3 extends over 18 amino acids. Per the germline V gene, CDR1 is MNHEY and CDR2 is SMNVEV (reference sequence).

The chain uses TRBV29-1 and TRBJ2-7; TRBD2 matches 8 bases. Germline V lookup: CDR1 SQVTM, CDR2 ANQGSEA. The CDR3 spans 15 residues. Losses at the gene ends were 2 bases for V and 6 bases for J; bases not matched to a gene: 12. CDR3 in amino acids: CSVEWGSGGAGEQYF. The CDR3, as DNA: TGCAGCGTTGAATGGGGTTCCGGGGGGGCCGGCGAGCAGTACTTC.

This chain uses TRBV13 with TRBJ1-3; 7 bases map to TRBD1. CDR1 and CDR2 (germline): PRHDT, FYEKMQ (reference sequence). With V trimmed by 5 bases and J by 8 bases, 9 bases remained unmatched. This CDR3 spans 14 amino acids. CDR3 loop: CASSTTGFGDTIYF. Written as DNA, the CDR3 is TGTGCCAGCAGCACGACAGGGTTTGGGGACACCATATATTTT.

This chain uses TRBV4-1 with TRBJ1-5; D is ambiguous. Per the germline V gene, CDR1 is MGHRA and CDR2 is YSYEKL. V was trimmed by 1 base and J by 5 bases, leaving 9 bases between them. The CDR3 covers 14 residues. CDR3 sequence (DNA): TGCGCCAGCAGCCAAGGTGCGTTTCATCAGCCCCAGCATTTT. Translated, it gives CASSQGAFHQPQHF.

This clone has only a few counts. This chain uses TRBV11-2 with TRBJ2-1; 12 nucleotides agree with TRBD1. Trimming took 1 base from V and 10 from J; bases not matched to a gene: 17. The CDR3 is 19 amino acids. Germline CDR1 SGHAT, CDR2 FQNNGV. This CDR3 is CASSLVGQGAKTRIWEQFF. For the CDR3, the DNA is TGTGCCAGCAGCTTAGTGGGACAGGGGGCTAAAACAAGGATTTGGGAGCAGTTCTTC.

This clone was observed once. The chain has TRBV28 and TRBJ2-1; 7 bases align to TRBD2. This CDR3 has 13 residues. In germline, CDR1 is MDHEN, CDR2 SYDVKM. J was trimmed by 5 bases and V by 5 bases; bases with no gene match: 3. DNA of the CDR3: TGTGCCAGCAGTAAGAGCGGGAACAATGAGCAGTTCTTC. This encodes CASSKSGNNEQFF.

This clone was detected once. The chain has TRBV11-2 and TRBJ2-1; the match to TRBD2 covers 8 bases. This CDR3 contains 17 residues. Germline V gives CDR1 SGHAT, CDR2 FQNNGV. J was trimmed by 9 bases and V by 4 bases; bases with no gene match: 17. CDR3 loop: CASSSYPRLLAGSEQFF. CDR3 nucleotides: TGTGCCAGCAGCTCCTACCCAAGGTTGTTAGCGGGATCTGAGCAGTTCTTC.

V is TRBV7-8 and J is TRBJ1-1; 7 positions match TRBD1. The CDR3 is made up of 14 amino acids. CDR1 is SGHVS and CDR2 is FQNEAQ in the germline V gene. J was trimmed by 5 bases and V by 4 bases; bases with no gene match: 7. The CDR3 protein is CASSSAGGRTEAFF. Here the CDR3 DNA reads TGTGCCAGCAGCTCGGCAGGGGGAAGGACTGAAGCTTTCTTT.

The J gene is TRBJ1-5, the V gene TRBV28, with no clear D. V gave up 6 bases and J gave up 0 bases, with 15 bases separating them. The length of the CDR3 is 16 residues. Germline-derived CDR1 and CDR2 are MDHEN and SYDVKM. The CDR3 sequence is CASSSSEGFSNQPQHF. DNA for the CDR3: TGTGCCAGCAGCTCATCGGAGGGATTTAGCAATCAGCCCCAGCATTTT.

The chain combines TRBV11-3 with TRBJ1-2; maybe TRBD1 (5 bases). From germline, CDR1 is SGHNT and CDR2 YENEEA. The CDR3 runs 13 residues. The germline V and J ends were trimmed by 5 bases and 3 bases, with 10 bases remaining between them. The CDR3 spells CASSGEGDYGYTF. As DNA, the CDR3 is TGTGCCAGCAGCGGGGAAGGGGACTATGGCTACACCTTC.

The gene calls are TRBV6-5 and TRBJ1-3; D call uncertain. The CDR3 runs 14 residues. V lost 6 bases to trimming and J lost 1 base, with 10 bases between them. CDR1 MNHEY and CDR2 SVGAGI come from the germline V gene. The CDR3 region has the DNA TGTGCCAGCAGCGCCCCGGGTTCTGGAAACACCATATATTTT. It yields the protein CASSAPGSGNTIYF.

The chain uses TRBV29-1 and TRBJ2-3; TRBD2 matches at 7 bases. Germline assignment: CDR1 SQVTM and CDR2 ANQGSEA. The V segment lost 7 bases and the J segment 1 base; nucleotides outside the gene matches: 11. The CDR3 totals 15 residues. CDR3 coding DNA: TGCAGCGAGGAGTCGGCGGGAGAGGGCACAGATACGCAGTATTTT. Amino acid sequence: CSEESAGEGTDTQYF.

This sequence joins TRBV7-2 and TRBJ1-2; D possibly corresponds to TRBD1 (6 bases). Germline V gene data show CDR1 as SGHTA and CDR2 as FQGNSA. The V end was cut by 5 bases, the J end by 1 base, with 14 bases between. The CDR3 has 15 residues. CDR3 loop: CASSPGVGVNYGYTF. CDR3 DNA sequence: TGTGCCAGCAGCCCAGGGGTGGGGGTTAACTATGGCTACACCTTC.